This TCR beta chain was sequenced during a study of blood T cell repertoires in COVID-19. Study as a whole: Acute-phase and convalescent COVID-19 samples originated in the United States, Italy and Spain. Sources were T cells, B-cell-depleted T cells, or PBMCs; the material itself was cDNA or gDNA.

The CDR3 loop spans 15 amino acids. CDR1 is LNHDA and CDR2 is SQIVND in the germline V gene (reference sequence). Between the trimmed V and J ends, which lost 9 bases and 4 bases, there was a span of 18 bases. As originally analysed: Counts of nucleated cells, estimated from reference gene primer amplification, were obtained. The assay was immunoSEQ multiplex PCR, and TCRdb's table has in-frame clones only and misses some. That table is the source of V, J and clone size, and D and trimming were worked out from the DNA. The sample carries tens of thousands of clones, about 86% recorded once. The source is a woman of 80 years or more in a cohort sampled during active or convalescent COVID-19. Sequenced sample: peripheral blood. V usage is TRBV19 and J usage is TRBJ2-2, with D possibly TRBD1 on 7 matching bases. Here the CDR3 reads CASRQGTAGTGELFF. CDR3 nucleotides: TGTGCCAGCCGTCAGGGGACAGCGGGCACCGGGGAGCTGTTTTTT. The full variable domain, rest sourced from reference TRBV19 and TRBJ2-2, is DGGITQSPKYLFRKEGQNVTLSCEQNLNHDAMYWYRQDPGQGLRLIYYSQIVNDFQKGDIAEGYSVSREKKESFPLTVTSAQKNPTAFYLCASRQGTAGTGELFFGEGSRLTVL.